This entry lists 17 T cell receptor beta chains sequenced from one sample in a study of PD-1 blockade in classical Hodgkin lymphoma. Time point in this sample: cycle 4 day 1 (C4D1), after 5 to 7 weeks of nivolumab. Every patient was affected by relapse after autologous stem cell transplantation, while exposure to brentuximab vedotin was not uniform. Profiling relied on immunoSEQ multiplex PCR, and the TCRdb table lists in-frame clones only, not all of them. The data show about 96,000 clones, with 90% to 95% seen just once and roughly 2% held by the top ten. The specimen was peripheral blood mononuclear cells (PBMCs), collected before the fourth cycle of nivolumab. The receptors here all came from a human donor with classical Hodgkin lymphoma.

The chain employs TRBV30 and TRBJ1-1, with unresolved D. This CDR3 has 12 residues. Trimming shortened V by 2 bases and J by 7 bases, and 11 bases separated the two germline ends. From germline, CDR1 is GTSNPN and CDR2 SVGIG (reference sequence). CDR3 DNA sequence: TGTGCCTGGAGTACCGGACGGCTTGAAGCTTTCTTT. Translated, it gives CAWSTGRLEAFF.

The V call is TRBV2, the J call TRBJ1-5; D possibly corresponds to TRBD1 (6 bases). V lost 0 bases and J 5 bases, leaving 14 bases between the germline ends. Germline V lookup: CDR1 SNHLY, CDR2 FYNNEI. This CDR3 is built from 16 residues. CDR3 DNA: TGTGCCAGCAGTGAAGCGGGGGGGGCGAGGGATCAGCCCCAGCATTTT. Translation gives CASSEAGGARDQPQHF.

V gene TRBV18 combines with J gene TRBJ2-3; 9 bases are a match to TRBD1. Germline lookup yields CDR1 KGHSH and CDR2 LQKENI. The CDR3 sequence is 15 residues long. After removal of 3 bases from V and 9 bases from J, the junction contained 10 bases not matched to a gene. DNA of the CDR3: TGTGCCAGCTCACCCGTCCCGGGACAGGGAGTAACGCAGTATTTT. It encodes CASSPVPGQGVTQYF.

The gene calls are TRBV5-1 and TRBJ1-2; TRBD1 is a possible D gene (6 bases). The V and J ends lost 4 bases and 0 bases respectively, with 16 bases between them. There are 16 residues in the CDR3. Germline values: CDR1 SGHRS, CDR2 YFSETQ. As DNA, the CDR3 is TGCGCCAGCAGCGAGCGACAGGCGAGAACTAACTATGGCTACACCTTC. Translated: CASSERQARTNYGYTF.

This clone was found a few times. J is TRBJ2-7 and V is TRBV29-1; D is unclear. Per the germline V gene, CDR1 is SQVTM and CDR2 is ANQGSEA. CDR3 length: 13 amino acids. Trimming shortened V by 7 bases and J by 0 bases, and 13 bases separated the two germline ends. In DNA form, the CDR3 reads TGCAGCGCATGGGATCCCCGCTCCTACGAGCAGTACTTC. Residues: CSAWDPRSYEQYF.

The rearrangement links TRBV29-1 to TRBJ1-2; TRBD1 agrees at 7 bases. The CDR3 extends over 15 amino acids. Trimming cost V 5 bases and J 7 bases; bases outside gene matches: 16. The germline V gene encodes CDR1 SQVTM and CDR2 ANQGSEA. CDR3 in amino acids: CSVREGRQGGAGYTF. The DNA for the CDR3 is TGCAGCGTTCGGGAAGGGAGACAGGGAGGAGCTGGCTACACCTTC. Full variable domain (remainder filled in from reference TRBV29-1 and TRBJ1-2): SAVISQKPSRDICQRGTSLTIQCQVDSQVTMMFWYRQQPGQSLTLIATANQGSEATYESGFVIDKFPISRPNLTFSTLTVSNMSPEDSSIYLCSVREGRQGGAGYTFGSGTRLTVV.

V gene TRBV18 combines with J gene TRBJ1-1; the D gene is possibly TRBD1 (5 bases). The V gene lost 1 base and the J gene lost 5 bases, with 14 bases spanning the gap. Germline-derived CDR1 and CDR2 are KGHSH and LQKENI. This CDR3 spans 15 amino acids. CDR3 DNA: TGTGCCAGCTCACCACGGGCAGGGACGGGTACTGAAGCTTTCTTT. Translation gives CASSPRAGTGTEAFF.

This clone has a single count. This chain connects TRBV29-1 to TRBJ2-3; D uncertain. Germline lookup yields CDR1 SQVTM and CDR2 ANQGSEA. CDR3 length: 12 residues. The germline V and J ends were trimmed by 5 bases and 6 bases, with 12 bases remaining between them. CDR3: CSVQGISDTQYF. The DNA of the CDR3 is TGCAGCGTTCAAGGGATCTCCGATACGCAGTATTTT.

The J gene is TRBJ2-5, the V gene TRBV5-1; D may be TRBD2 (5 bases). The CDR3 is 14 amino acids. Germline-derived CDR1 and CDR2 are SGHRS and YFSETQ. V was pared by 4 bases and J by 1 base, with 11 bases between. This chain's CDR3 is CASSPDYPQETQYF. The CDR3 DNA follows: TGCGCCAGCAGCCCCGACTATCCCCAAGAGACCCAGTACTTC.

V usage is TRBV19 and J usage is TRBJ2-7, with 9 bases identical to TRBD2. CDR1 and CDR2 (germline): LNHDA, SQIVND (reference sequence). V shed 3 bases and J 2 bases; nucleotides not matched to a gene: 5. The CDR3 is made up of 15 amino acids. DNA for the CDR3: TGTGCCAGTAGTATTTGGACTAGCGAAACCTACGAGCAGTACTTC. It encodes CASSIWTSETYEQYF.

The rearrangement uses TRBV10-3 and TRBJ2-7; D is uncertain. The V end was cut by 5 bases, the J end by 1 base, with 9 bases between. Looked up from germline, CDR1 is ENHRY and CDR2 is SYGVKD. The CDR3 is 13 amino acids. The CDR3 spells CAISNPDSYEQYF. The CDR3 DNA reads as TGTGCCATCAGTAACCCGGATTCCTACGAGCAGTACTTC.

The CDR3 protein is CASSLVAAGGPYEQYF. The CDR3 DNA sequence: TGCGCCAGCAGCTTGGTGGCAGCGGGAGGGCCCTACGAGCAGTACTTC. J is TRBJ2-7 and V is TRBV5-1, with TRBD2 identical over 10 bases. V shed 0 bases, J shed 2 bases, and the junction held 5 bases outside the gene matches. The germline V gene encodes CDR1 SGHRS and CDR2 YFSETQ. This CDR3 contains 16 residues.

The genes are TRBV9 and TRBJ2-7; 11 bases fit TRBD1. Germline V gene sequence: CDR1 SGDLS, CDR2 YYNGEE. V lost 3 bases, J lost 3 bases, and 8 bases stayed unmatched. CDR3 length: 16 residues. DNA of the CDR3: TGTGCCAGCAGCGGGACGGACAGGGGGCGTCTCTACGAGCAGTACTTC. Translation gives CASSGTDRGRLYEQYF.

The chain combines TRBV7-2 with TRBJ2-5; 14 bases fit TRBD2. Germline trimming cut 4 bases from V and 9 bases from J; bases unmatched to any gene: 13. This CDR3 is built from 17 residues. CDR1 and CDR2 (germline): SGHTA, FQGNSA. Here the CDR3 reads CASSSLGLAGADEAQYF. The CDR3 coding sequence is TGTGCCAGCAGCTCCCTGGGACTAGCGGGAGCGGACGAGGCCCAGTACTTC.

This clone was seen only once. The chain is built from TRBV27 and TRBJ1-4; possible D gene TRBD1, 6 bases. The CDR3 covers 14 residues. V was pared by 6 bases and J by 11 bases, with 19 bases between. Germline V gene data show CDR1 as MNHEY and CDR2 as SMNVEV (reference sequence). CDR3: CASSSGDEEGKLFF. DNA of the CDR3: TGTGCCAGCAGCTCAGGGGACGAGGAAGGGAAACTGTTTTTT.

This chain links TRBV5-5 with TRBJ2-1, with D possibly matching TRBD1 (6 bases). The germline V and J ends were trimmed by 1 base and 8 bases, with 10 bases remaining between them. There are 13 residues in the CDR3. Germline lookup yields CDR1 SGHKS and CDR2 YYEKEE (reference sequence). CDR3 DNA sequence: TGTGCCAGCAGCTTGCACAGGGATGATGAGCAGTTCTTC. It codes for CASSLHRDDEQFF.

V is TRBV4-2 and J is TRBJ2-1, with 9 bases aligning to TRBD2. The CDR3 runs to 17 residues. Germline trimming cut 2 bases from V and 6 bases from J; bases unmatched to any gene: 11. Germline assignment: CDR1 LGHNA and CDR2 YNFKEQ. The DNA of the CDR3 is TGTGCCAGCAGCCAACGCGTAGCGGGAGTATTGGGCAATGAGCAGTTCTTC. This gives the protein CASSQRVAGVLGNEQFF.